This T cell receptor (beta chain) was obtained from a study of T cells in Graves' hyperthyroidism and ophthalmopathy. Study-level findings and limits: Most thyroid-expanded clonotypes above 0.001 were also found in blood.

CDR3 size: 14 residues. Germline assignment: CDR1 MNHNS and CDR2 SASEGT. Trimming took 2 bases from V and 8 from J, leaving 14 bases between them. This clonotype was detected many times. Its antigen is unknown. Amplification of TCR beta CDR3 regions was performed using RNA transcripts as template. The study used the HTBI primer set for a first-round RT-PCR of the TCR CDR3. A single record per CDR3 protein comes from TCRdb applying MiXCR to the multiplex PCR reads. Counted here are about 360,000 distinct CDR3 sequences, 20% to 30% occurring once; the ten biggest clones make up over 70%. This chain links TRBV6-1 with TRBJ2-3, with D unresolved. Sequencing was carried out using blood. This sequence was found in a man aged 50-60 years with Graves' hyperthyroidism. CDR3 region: CASSEQMPKGTQYF. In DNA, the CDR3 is TGTGCCAGCAGTGAACAGATGCCCAAGGGTACGCAGTATTTT.